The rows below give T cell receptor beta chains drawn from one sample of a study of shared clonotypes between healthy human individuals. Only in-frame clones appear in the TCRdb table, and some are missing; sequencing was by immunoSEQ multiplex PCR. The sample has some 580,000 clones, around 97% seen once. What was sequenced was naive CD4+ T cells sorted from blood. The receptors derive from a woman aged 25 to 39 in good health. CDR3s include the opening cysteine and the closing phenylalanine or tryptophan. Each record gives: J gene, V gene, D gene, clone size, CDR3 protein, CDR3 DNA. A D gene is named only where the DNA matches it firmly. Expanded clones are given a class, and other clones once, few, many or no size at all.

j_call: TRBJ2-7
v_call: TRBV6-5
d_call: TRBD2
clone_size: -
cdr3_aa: CASSREREPGEQYF
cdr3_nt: TGTGCCAGCAGCAGGGAGCGGGAGCCCGGCGAGCAGTACTTC

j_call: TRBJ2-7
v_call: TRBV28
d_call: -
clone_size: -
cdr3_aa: CASSLLAGSSYEQYF
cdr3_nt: TGTGCCAGCAGTTTATTGGCAGGGAGTTCCTACGAGCAGTACTTC

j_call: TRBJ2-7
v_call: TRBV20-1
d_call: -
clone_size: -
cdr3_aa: CSARRQNEQYF
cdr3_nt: TGCAGTGCTAGAAGGCAGAACGAGCAGTACTTC

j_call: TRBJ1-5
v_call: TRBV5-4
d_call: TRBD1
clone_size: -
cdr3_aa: CASSSGQDQPQHF
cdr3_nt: TGTGCCAGCAGCTCAGGACAGGATCAGCCCCAGCATTTT

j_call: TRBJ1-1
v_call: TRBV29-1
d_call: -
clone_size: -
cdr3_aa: CSVTQQGRTEAFF
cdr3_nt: TGCAGCGTCACACAACAGGGTAGGACTGAAGCTTTCTTT

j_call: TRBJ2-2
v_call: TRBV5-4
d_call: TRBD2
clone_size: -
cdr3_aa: CASSRGGSSGRAGTGELFF
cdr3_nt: TGTGCCAGCAGCCGAGGGGGAAGTAGCGGGAGGGCCGGCACCGGGGAGCTGTTTTTT

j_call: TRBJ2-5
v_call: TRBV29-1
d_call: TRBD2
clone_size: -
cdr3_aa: CSVERLAGVRETQYF
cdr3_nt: TGCAGCGTTGAAAGACTAGCGGGAGTCCGCGAGACCCAGTACTTC

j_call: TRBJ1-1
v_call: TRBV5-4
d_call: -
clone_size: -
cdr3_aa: CASSLANTEAFF
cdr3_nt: TGTGCCAGCAGCTTGGCGAACACTGAAGCTTTCTTT

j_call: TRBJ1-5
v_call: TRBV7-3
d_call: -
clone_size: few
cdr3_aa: CASSIGVSNQPQHF
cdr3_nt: TGTGCCAGCAGCATCGGGGTTAGCAATCAGCCCCAGCATTTT

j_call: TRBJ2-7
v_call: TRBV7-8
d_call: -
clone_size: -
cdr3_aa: CASSLGSTHEQYF
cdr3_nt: TGTGCCAGCAGCTTGGGTAGCACCCACGAGCAGTACTTC

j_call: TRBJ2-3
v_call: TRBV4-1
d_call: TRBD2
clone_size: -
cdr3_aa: CASSRAGGRDTDTQYF
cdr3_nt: TGCGCCAGCAGCCGAGCGGGCGGGAGGGACACAGATACGCAGTATTTT

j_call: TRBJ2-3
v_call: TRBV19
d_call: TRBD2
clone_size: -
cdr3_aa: CASSGLAVMTDTQYF
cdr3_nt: TGTGCCAGTAGTGGCCTAGCGGTAATGACAGATACGCAGTATTTT

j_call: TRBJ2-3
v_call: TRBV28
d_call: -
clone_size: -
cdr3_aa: CASSLGGTPTDTQYF
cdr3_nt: TGTGCCAGCAGTTTAGGCGGGACCCCCACAGATACGCAGTATTTT

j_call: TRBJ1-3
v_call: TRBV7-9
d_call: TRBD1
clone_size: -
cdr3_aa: CASSLAGTAIGNTIYF
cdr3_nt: TGTGCCAGCAGCTTAGCCGGGACAGCCATCGGAAACACCATATATTTT

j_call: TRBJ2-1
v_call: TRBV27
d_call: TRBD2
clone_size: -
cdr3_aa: CASRGLAGLYNEQFF
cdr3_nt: TGTGCCAGCAGGGGACTAGCGGGACTATACAATGAGCAGTTCTTC

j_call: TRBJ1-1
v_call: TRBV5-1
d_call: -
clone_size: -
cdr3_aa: CASSLAVRGMNTEAFF
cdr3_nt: TGCGCCAGCAGCTTGGCCGTACGGGGTATGAACACTGAAGCTTTCTTT

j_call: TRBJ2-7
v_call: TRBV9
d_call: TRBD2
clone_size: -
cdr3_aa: CASSPSGSGYEQYF
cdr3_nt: TGTGCCAGCAGCCCCTCTGGTAGCGGGTACGAGCAGTACTTC

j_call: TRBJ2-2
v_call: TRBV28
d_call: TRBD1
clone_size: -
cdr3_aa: CASITGGAGGELFF
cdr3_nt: TGTGCCAGCATTACAGGGGGCGCGGGCGGGGAGCTGTTTTTT

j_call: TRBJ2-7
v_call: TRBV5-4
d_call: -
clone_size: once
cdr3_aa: CASSLDSGTTYEQYF
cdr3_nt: TGTGCCAGCAGCTTGGATAGCGGAACCACCTACGAGCAGTACTTC

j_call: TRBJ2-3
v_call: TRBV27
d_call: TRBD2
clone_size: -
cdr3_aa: CASSLSLRTSGADTQYF
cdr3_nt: TGTGCCAGCAGTTTATCTTTAAGGACTAGCGGGGCAGATACGCAGTATTTT

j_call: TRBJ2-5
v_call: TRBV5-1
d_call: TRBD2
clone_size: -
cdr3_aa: CASSFRLAAEETQYF
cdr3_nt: TGCGCCAGCAGCTTCCGACTAGCGGCAGAAGAGACCCAGTACTTC

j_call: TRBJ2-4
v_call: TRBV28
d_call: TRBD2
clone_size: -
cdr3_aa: CASTPSGLAKNIQYF
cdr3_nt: TGTGCCAGCACCCCTAGCGGACTAGCCAAAAACATTCAGTACTTC

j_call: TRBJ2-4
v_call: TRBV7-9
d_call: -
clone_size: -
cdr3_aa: CASSMTGARNIQYF
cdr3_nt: TGTGCCAGCAGCATGACCGGGGCGCGAAACATTCAGTACTTC

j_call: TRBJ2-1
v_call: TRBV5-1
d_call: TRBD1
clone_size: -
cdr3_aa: CASSTGTGSNEQFF
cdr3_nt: TGCGCCAGCAGCACGGGGACAGGGAGCAATGAGCAGTTCTTC